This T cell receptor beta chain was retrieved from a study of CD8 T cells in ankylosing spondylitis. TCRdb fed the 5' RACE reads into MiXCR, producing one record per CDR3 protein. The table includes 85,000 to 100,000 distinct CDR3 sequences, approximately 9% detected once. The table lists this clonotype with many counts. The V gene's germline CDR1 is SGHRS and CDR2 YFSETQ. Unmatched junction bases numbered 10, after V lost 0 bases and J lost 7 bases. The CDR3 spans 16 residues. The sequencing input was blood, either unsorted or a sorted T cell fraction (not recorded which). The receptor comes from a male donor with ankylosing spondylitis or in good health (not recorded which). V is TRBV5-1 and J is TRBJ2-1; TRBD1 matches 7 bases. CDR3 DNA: TGCGCCAGCAGCTTGGCGTACAGGGGACCGGGTAATGAGCAGTTCTTC. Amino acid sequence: CASSLAYRGPGNEQFF.